The 27 T cell receptor beta chains in this list originate from one sample, sequenced in a study of low-dose radiotherapy and immunotherapy resistance in tumors. Priming of first-strand cDNA relied on TRAV- and TRBV-specific primers (covering alpha and beta chains). The PCR that amplified TCRs ran for around 22 cycles, relying on a constant-region primer and a V-primer adapter. TCRdb processed the reads anew with MiXCR; each CDR3 protein has one entry. The sample shows approximately 15,000 distinct CDR3 sequences, 60% of them seen only once. The source of these receptors is a human donor with advanced metastatic prostate, ovarian, gallbladder or colorectal cancer (not recorded which). This table probably holds off-target reads from a library built for another chain.

The genes are TRBV15 and TRBJ2-7, with D maybe TRBD1 (5 bases). The CDR3 is made up of 13 amino acids. V was pared by 3 bases and J by 3 bases, with 9 bases between. CDR1 and CDR2 from the germline V gene are LNHNV and YYDKDF (reference sequence). In nucleotides, the CDR3 is TGTGCCACCAGCAGCAGGGAAGGCTACGAGCAGTACTTC. It translates to CATSSREGYEQYF.

The chain is built from TRBV6-2 or TRBV6-3 and TRBJ1-6; no clear D gene. Germline V gene data show CDR1 as MNHEY and CDR2 as SVGEGT. CDR3 size: 16 residues. Trimming cost V 1 base and J 0 bases, with 7 bases left between them. The CDR3 DNA follows: TGTGCCAGCAGTTACTTCGGCCTCTCCTATAATTCACCCCTCCACTTT. Translating gives CASSYFGLSYNSPLHF.

The chain has TRBV11-1 and TRBJ2-5, with 10 bases lining up with TRBD1. Germline V gene lookup returns CDR1 SGHAT and CDR2 FQDESV (reference sequence). The J segment lost 4 bases and the V segment lost 4 bases, leaving 9 bases of the junction unmatched. CDR3 length equals 16 residues. The CDR3 bases are TGTGCCAGCAGCTCCAGACAGGGGGCGATCCTAGAGACCCAGTACTTC. Amino acid sequence: CASSSRQGAILETQYF.

J is TRBJ2-7 and V is TRBV29-1, with TRBD2 matching over 11 bases. The CDR3 totals 15 residues. Germline V CDR1 and CDR2: SQVTM, ANQGSEA. Losses at the gene ends were 4 bases for V and 7 bases for J; bases not matched to a gene: 12. The CDR3 loop is CSVGLAGGPYGEQYF. The CDR3 DNA reads as TGCAGCGTTGGTCTAGCGGGAGGACCCTATGGGGAGCAGTACTTC.

V and J are TRBV19 and TRBJ1-5; D is ambiguous. Per the germline V gene, CDR1 is LNHDA and CDR2 is SQIVND (reference sequence). Trimming left V 2 bases short and J 7 bases short, with 9 bases between. CDR3 length equals 13 residues. The CDR3 protein is CASSILGSQPQHF. The CDR3 DNA is TGTGCCAGTAGTATATTGGGGAGCCAGCCCCAGCATTTT.

The chain is built from TRBV6-8 and TRBJ2-7, with TRBD1 matching 9 bases. Germline CDR1 MNHGY, CDR2 SAAAGT. The CDR3 is 14 residues long. V dropped 4 bases and J dropped 2; count of bases not matched to a gene: 3. The CDR3 loop reads CASSFDRGAYEQYF. In DNA form, the CDR3 reads TGTGCCAGCAGTTTCGACAGGGGGGCCTACGAGCAGTACTTC.

This clonotype was detected once. V is TRBV10-1 and J is TRBJ2-2, with 10 nucleotides matching TRBD2. Germline V gene data show CDR1 as WNHNN and CDR2 as SYGVQD (reference sequence). This CDR3 contains 12 residues. CDR3 nucleotides: TGCACTAGCGGGGCGAACACCGGGGAGCTGTTTTTT. Translation: CTSGANTGELFF.

This clonotype has more than one count but fewer than ten. The chain joins TRBV12-3 or TRBV12-4 to TRBJ2-5; TRBD1 or TRBD2 may be the D gene (5 bases each). V dropped 3 bases and J dropped 0 bases, with 23 bases sitting between them. The length of the CDR3 is 19 residues. CDR3 sequence: CASSFRRPLRDAYQETQYF. The CDR3 bases are TGTGCCAGCAGTTTTCGACGGCCACTCCGGGACGCGTACCAAGAGACCCAGTACTTC.

This clonotype was picked up a small number of times. The rearrangement joins TRBV28 to TRBJ2-1, with 10 bases fitting TRBD1. Trimming at V came to 5 bases and at J to 6 bases, leaving 13 bases not matched to a gene. Germline CDR1 reads MDHEN; CDR2 reads SYDVKM. The CDR3 runs 17 residues. In DNA form, the CDR3 reads TGTGCCAGCAGTCACAATCCTCTCCGGACAGGGGGCAATGAGCAGTTCTTC. It specifies CASSHNPLRTGGNEQFF.

This clonotype has just one count. The chain is built from TRBV5-1 and TRBJ2-3; D unresolved. The germline V gene encodes CDR1 SGHRS and CDR2 YFSETQ. Trimming took off 0 bases at V and 6 bases at J, with 5 bases between the two ends. This CDR3 is built from 12 residues. The CDR3: CASSLDRDTQYF. CDR3 DNA: TGCGCCAGCAGCTTGGACCGGGATACGCAGTATTTT.

The V call is TRBV5-8, the J call TRBJ2-2; D gene uncertain. Trimming removed 0 bases from V and 4 bases from J, with 10 bases in between. Germline CDR1 SGHTS, CDR2 YDEGEE. The CDR3 has 15 residues. The CDR3 DNA reads TGTGCCAGCAGCTTGGGAGCACTGATCACCGGGGAGCTGTTTTTT. Amino acid sequence: CASSLGALITGELFF.

The gene calls are TRBV2 and TRBJ2-1; TRBD1 agrees at 11 bases. V gave up 7 bases and J gave up 6 bases; unmatched junction bases: 8. The V gene's germline CDR1 is SNHLY and CDR2 FYNNEI. CDR3 size: 15 residues. CDR3 nucleotide sequence: TGTGCCAGCATTCCATTAGGGACAGGGGGCAATGAGCAGTTCTTC. This translates into CASIPLGTGGNEQFF.

This clonotype was found a few times. CDR3 DNA sequence: TGTGCTAGTGGTTTGATCAGCTCGGGGGCCAACGTCCTGACTTTC. The encoded protein is CASGLISSGANVLTF. The chain combines TRBV12-5 with TRBJ2-6; D unclear. This CDR3 has 15 amino acids. With 2 bases removed from V and 4 bases from J, the gap between germline ends came to 9 bases. Per the germline V gene, CDR1 is LGHNT and CDR2 is FRNRAP.

In DNA form, the CDR3 reads TGTGCCAGCAGCCCGATGGGTGGCGGGGAGCTGTTTTTT. This encodes CASSPMGGGELFF. V gene TRBV9 combines with J gene TRBJ2-2; D is unclear. Germline CDR1 SGDLS, CDR2 YYNGEE. The V gene lost 4 bases and the J gene lost 7 bases, with 11 bases spanning the gap. The CDR3 runs to 13 residues. Using reference TRBV9 and TRBJ2-2 for the parts outside the CDR3, the full variable domain is DSGVTQTPKHLITATGQRVTLRCSPRSGDLSVYWYQQSLDQGLQFLIQYYNGEERAKGNILERFSAQQFPDLHSELNLSSLELGDSALYFCASSPMGGGELFFGEGSRLTVL.

The rearrangement uses TRBV5-1 and TRBJ2-7, with TRBD2 as a possible D gene (5 bases). V was trimmed by 5 bases and J by 5 bases, leaving 17 bases between them. Germline V gene lookup returns CDR1 SGHRS and CDR2 YFSETQ. The CDR3 sequence is 14 residues long. CDR3 sequence (DNA): TGCGCCAGCAGGTCTCTAGCTGATACTAACGAGCAGTACTTC. Protein sequence: CASRSLADTNEQYF.

This clonotype was detected a few times. This sequence joins TRBV4-2 and TRBJ1-1, with 9 positions matching TRBD1. CDR3 length equals 13 residues. Germline V gene lookup returns CDR1 LGHNA and CDR2 YNFKEQ. The trim removed 11 bases at V and 0 bases at J, leaving 4 bases unmatched. The CDR3 reads CAGGTGMNTEAFF. The CDR3, as DNA: TGTGCCGGGGGGACAGGGATGAACACTGAAGCTTTCTTT.

This clonotype was found once. The genes are TRBV4-3 and TRBJ2-3, with D maybe TRBD2 (5 bases). Trimming took off 0 bases at V and 8 bases at J, with 21 bases between the two ends. Germline V gene sequence: CDR1 LGHNA, CDR2 YSLEER. This CDR3 has 17 residues. The CDR3 nucleotides read TGCGCCAGCAGCCAAGAGGATAGTTTGCCGGGGTATGGTACGCAGTATTTT. It specifies CASSQEDSLPGYGTQYF.

This rearrangement joins TRBV7-2 to TRBJ2-7; TRBD1 aligns across 8 bases. Germline CDR1 is SGHTA and CDR2 is FQGNSA. This CDR3 is 16 amino acids long. V lost 1 base, J lost 4 bases, and 9 bases stayed unmatched. The CDR3 sequence: CASSLEGGRTGYEQYF. The CDR3 DNA sequence: TGTGCCAGCAGCTTAGAAGGGGGTAGGACAGGGTACGAGCAGTACTTC.

The chain links TRBV28 to TRBJ1-1; a possible D gene is TRBD1 (6 bases). This CDR3 spans 14 amino acids. Between the trimmed V and J ends, which lost 7 bases and 4 bases, there was a span of 16 bases. Germline V lookup: CDR1 MDHEN, CDR2 SYDVKM. In nucleotides, the CDR3 is TGTGCCAGCACCGGTCACAGGGTCGGCACTGAAGCTTTCTTT. Translating it yields CASTGHRVGTEAFF.

The J gene is TRBJ1-1, the V gene TRBV18; 11 bases are shared with TRBD1. The trim removed 0 bases at V and 0 bases at J, leaving 0 bases unmatched. This CDR3 is built from 16 residues. CDR1 and CDR2 from the germline V gene are KGHSH and LQKENI. DNA for the CDR3: TGTGCCAGCTCACCACCGGGACAGGGGGTGAACACTGAAGCTTTCTTT. Translation: CASSPPGQGVNTEAFF.

This clonotype was detected once. V usage is TRBV9 and J usage is TRBJ2-3; 9 nucleotides agree with TRBD2. CDR1 SGDLS and CDR2 YYNGEE come from the germline V gene. The CDR3 is made up of 15 amino acids. The trim removed 4 bases at V and 2 bases at J, leaving 5 bases unmatched. The CDR3 sequence is CASSLSGSSTDTQYF. CDR3 nucleotides: TGTGCCAGCAGCCTTAGCGGGAGTTCCACAGATACGCAGTATTTT.

This clonotype was counted a few times. V gene TRBV7-2 combines with J gene TRBJ2-1, with TRBD2 as a possible D gene (6 bases). Per the germline V gene, CDR1 is SGHTA and CDR2 is FQGNSA. The V end was cut by 8 bases, the J end by 7 bases, with 18 bases between. The CDR3 has 14 residues. The CDR3 DNA reads as TGTGCCAGCGCCCTTTGGGGGGTACGAAATGAGCAGTTCTTC. Amino acid sequence: CASALWGVRNEQFF.

The J gene is TRBJ2-7, the V gene TRBV3-1, with 7 nucleotides matching TRBD1. The junction had 4 bases not matched to a gene; V was cut back by 6 bases and J by 2 bases. The germline gives CDR1 LGHDT, CDR2 YNNKEL (reference sequence). This CDR3 region has 13 residues. CDR3 residues: CASSPTGAYEQYF. The CDR3 DNA is TGTGCCAGCAGTCCAACAGGGGCCTACGAGCAGTACTTC.

This clonotype was seen a handful of times. J is TRBJ1-1 and V is TRBV28; 11 bases are a match to TRBD1. Germline CDR1 and CDR2: MDHEN and SYDVKM. This CDR3 contains 15 residues. Trimming at V came to 4 bases and at J to 6 bases, leaving 7 bases not matched to a gene. The CDR3 sequence: CASSSPGTGGPEAFF. The CDR3 DNA reads as TGTGCCAGCAGTTCCCCCGGGACAGGGGGACCTGAAGCTTTCTTT. The full variable domain, rest sourced from reference TRBV28 and TRBJ1-1, is DVKVTQSSRYLVKRTGEKVFLECVQDMDHENMFWYRQDPGLGLRLIYFSYDVKMKEKGDIPEGYSVSREKKERFSLILESASTNQTSMYLCASSSPGTGGPEAFFGQGTRLTVV.

The chain couples TRBV2 to TRBJ2-7; TRBD2 matches at 8 bases. The trim removed 3 bases at V and 5 bases at J, leaving 3 bases unmatched. The CDR3 has 13 residues. The germline V gene has CDR1 SNHLY and CDR2 FYNNEI. CDR3 region: CASSETSEDEQYF. The CDR3 region has the DNA TGTGCCAGCAGTGAGACTAGCGAAGACGAGCAGTACTTC.

V is TRBV5-6 and J is TRBJ2-3, with a possible D match to TRBD2 (5 bases). Germline V gives CDR1 SGHDT, CDR2 YYEEEE. The CDR3 is made up of 13 amino acids. The V and J ends lost 4 bases and 7 bases respectively, with 13 bases between them. The DNA for the CDR3 is TGTGCCAGCAGCCCCCCTTCGGGGTATACGCAGTATTTT. It is translated as CASSPPSGYTQYF.

The CDR3 sequence: CASSQVGTGLYGYTF. CDR3 sequence (DNA): TGTGCCAGCAGCCAAGTGGGGACAGGGCTTTATGGCTACACCTTC. This chain links TRBV3-1 with TRBJ1-2; 9 bases map to TRBD1. V shed 1 base, J shed 5 bases, and the junction held 5 bases outside the gene matches. Germline V lookup: CDR1 LGHDT, CDR2 YNNKEL (reference sequence). The length of the CDR3 is 15 residues.